A single sample gave rise to the 27 T cell receptor beta chains below, sequenced in a study of blood T cells in healthy people across ages. With a J-beta primer mix and a sample-barcoded 5' primer, a second PCR ran roughly 6 to 11 cycles. TCRdb itself ran the 5' RACE reads through MiXCR, one entry per CDR3 protein. The table records approximately 810,000 distinct CDR3 sequences, under 40% of them present only once. The material sequenced was blood. The receptors were gathered from a man younger than 35 in good health.

Many counts were recorded for this clonotype. This CDR3 is CASSSLFTSTDTQYF. CDR3 sequence (DNA): TGTGCCAGCAGTTCACTCTTTACTAGCACAGATACGCAGTATTTT. The chain couples TRBV12-3 or TRBV12-4 to TRBJ2-3, with D uncertain. Trimming took 4 bases from V and 0 from J, leaving 11 bases between them. The CDR3 has 15 amino acids.

This chain links TRBV30 with TRBJ1-4; TRBD1 might be the D (5 bases). From germline, CDR1 is GTSNPN and CDR2 SVGIG (reference sequence). This CDR3 has 14 amino acids. The ends were cut back, 7 bases at V and 4 bases at J, with 16 bases in the middle. CDR3 region: CASHRDGDNEKLFF. DNA for the CDR3: TGTGCCTCTCATAGGGACGGCGATAATGAAAAACTGTTTTTT.

This clonotype came up many times. The chain has TRBV29-1 and TRBJ2-5; D unresolved. Germline lookup yields CDR1 SQVTM and CDR2 ANQGSEA. The germline V and J ends were trimmed by 3 bases and 5 bases, with 10 bases remaining between them. This CDR3 comprises 12 residues. CDR3 sequence reads: CSVDLDGETQYF. The CDR3 DNA sequence: TGCAGCGTTGACTTAGATGGGGAGACCCAGTACTTC.

In DNA, the CDR3 is TGTGCCACCGCCATGGACAGGACCTACGAGCAGTACTTC. This gives the protein CATAMDRTYEQYF. The chain recombines TRBV2 with TRBJ2-7; TRBD1 matches at 7 bases. CDR3 length: 13 amino acids. CDR1 is SNHLY and CDR2 is FYNNEI in the germline V gene. Losses at the gene ends were 10 bases for V and 2 bases for J; bases not matched to a gene: 8.

The CDR3 DNA is TGTGCCAGCAGTACCCGACAGGGAGGGAGTCAGCCCCAGCATTTT. Translating gives CASSTRQGGSQPQHF. V usage is TRBV28 and J usage is TRBJ1-5; 7 nucleotides match TRBD1. Germline trimming cut 5 bases from V and 6 bases from J; bases unmatched to any gene: 10. This CDR3 contains 15 residues. Germline lookup yields CDR1 MDHEN and CDR2 SYDVKM.

Here the CDR3 DNA reads TGTGCCAGCAGTTTCCCCGGGTCGGGTTACGAGCAGTACTTC. It codes for CASSFPGSGYEQYF. The chain links TRBV28 to TRBJ2-7; D gene uncertain. Germline V lookup: CDR1 MDHEN, CDR2 SYDVKM. The CDR3 has 14 amino acids. V was trimmed by 3 bases and J by 4 bases, leaving 13 bases between them.

The chain recombines TRBV10-3 with TRBJ2-5; D is perhaps TRBD1 or TRBD2 (5 bases each). The CDR3 is made up of 11 amino acids. Germline loops: CDR1 ENHRY, CDR2 SYGVKD. Between the trimmed V and J ends, which lost 10 bases and 1 base, there was a span of 7 bases. CDR3 nucleotide sequence: TGTGCCACGGGACCCCAAGAGACCCAGTACTTC. It codes for CATGPQETQYF.

CDR3 in amino acids: CATSDPTGGLLETQYF. The CDR3 DNA is TGTGCCACCAGTGACCCGACGGGGGGTCTTCTGGAGACCCAGTACTTC. This sequence joins TRBV24-1 and TRBJ2-5; TRBD2 matches at 7 bases. The CDR3 sequence is 16 residues long. The trim removed 4 bases at V and 5 bases at J, leaving 12 bases unmatched. The germline V gene encodes CDR1 KGHDR and CDR2 SFDVKD.

The chain carries TRBV9 and TRBJ1-4; 8 nucleotides agree with TRBD1. This CDR3 has 15 amino acids. Germline V gene sequence: CDR1 SGDLS, CDR2 YYNGEE. J lost 4 bases, V lost 4 bases, and 6 bases had no gene match. The CDR3 DNA follows: TGTGCCAGCAGCCCCCGGACAGGGAGTAATGAAAAACTGTTTTTT. It encodes CASSPRTGSNEKLFF.

This clonotype was detected a few times. This rearrangement joins TRBV9 to TRBJ2-1; 9 nucleotides align to TRBD2. This CDR3 has 17 amino acids. V shed 3 bases and J 10 bases; nucleotides not matched to a gene: 17. The germline CDR1 and CDR2 sequences are SGDLS and YYNGEE. For the CDR3, the DNA is TGTGCCAGCAGCGCCGGACGGCTAGCGGGGCTTAGAGAGGAGCAGTTCTTC. Protein product: CASSAGRLAGLREEQFF.

Of note for this clonotype: Being one base from a much bigger clone, this may be a read error. The V call is TRBV20-1, the J call TRBJ2-3; 7 bases align to TRBD2. This CDR3 has 17 amino acids. Germline values: CDR1 DFQATT, CDR2 SNEGSKA (reference sequence). With 3 bases clipped from V and 0 bases from J, the junction kept 12 bases outside the gene matches. As DNA, the CDR3 is TGCAGTGCTAGTTTGGCGGGGGTCCCAACGAGCACAGATACGCAGTATTTT. Translated, it gives CSASLAGVPTSTDTQYF.

About this clonotype: A single base separates this from a much larger clone, so it may be a read error. CDR3 DNA sequence: TGTGCCAGCAGTTCTCCCGGGACGCCGAACTATGGCTACACCTTC. This translates into CASSSPGTPNYGYTF. The V gene is TRBV6-6, the J gene TRBJ1-2, with D possibly TRBD1 on 5 matching bases. Germline V gives CDR1 MNHNY, CDR2 SVGAGI (reference sequence). CDR3 length equals 15 residues. V was clipped by 4 bases and J by 2 bases, with 14 bases between them.

This clonotype was counted ten times or more. The chain carries TRBV5-1 and TRBJ1-1; D gene uncertain. V was clipped by 0 bases and J by 2 bases, with 5 bases between them. From germline, CDR1 is SGHRS and CDR2 YFSETQ. The CDR3 is 13 residues long. The CDR3 nucleotides are TGCGCCAGCAGCTTGGATTACAACACTGAAGCTTTCTTT. Its translation is CASSLDYNTEAFF.

This clonotype was observed a single time. This chain uses TRBV20-1 with TRBJ1-6; the match to TRBD1 covers 9 bases. The CDR3 has 16 residues. CDR1 and CDR2 (germline): DFQATT, SNEGSKA (reference sequence). V lost 2 bases, J lost 10 bases, and 12 bases stayed unmatched. The chain's CDR3 is CSARPGTGFGGSPLHF. CDR3 sequence (DNA): TGCAGTGCTAGACCGGGGACAGGGTTTGGCGGCTCACCCCTCCACTTT.

This clonotype was seen at least ten times. The V and J genes are TRBV12-5 and TRBJ2-5; D remains unclear. V lost 3 bases, J lost 2 bases, and 13 bases lay in between. Germline V gene lookup returns CDR1 LGHNT and CDR2 FRNRAP. The CDR3 totals 15 residues. CDR3 DNA sequence: TGTGCTAGTGGTTTTGGTTGGGCCCAACAAGAGACCCAGTACTTC. Translated: CASGFGWAQQETQYF.

The chain is built from TRBV2 and TRBJ1-2, with 7 bases identical to TRBD1. The CDR3 contains 13 residues. Germline CDR1 is SNHLY and CDR2 is FYNNEI. Unmatched junction bases numbered 5, after V lost 4 bases and J lost 6 bases. CDR3 region: CASSVYDRDGYTF. The CDR3 DNA follows: TGTGCCAGCAGTGTATACGACAGGGATGGCTACACCTTC.

This clonotype was counted ten times or more. The rearrangement links TRBV6-5 to TRBJ2-1, with 13 bases identical to TRBD2. Germline loops: CDR1 MNHEY, CDR2 SVGAGI. V dropped 8 bases and J dropped 2; count of bases not matched to a gene: 12. The CDR3 runs 18 residues. CDR3 sequence (DNA): TGTGCCAGCCATCCGGGACTAGCGGGGCGTAGCACCTACAATGAGCAGTTCTTC. Translating gives CASHPGLAGRSTYNEQFF.

The chain's CDR3 is CASSQGRHEKLFF. The DNA of the CDR3 is TGTGCCAGCAGCCAAGGGAGACACGAAAAACTGTTTTTT. The chain joins TRBV14 to TRBJ1-4, with no clear D. The CDR3 is 13 amino acids. Trimming shortened V by 1 base and J by 8 bases, and 8 bases separated the two germline ends. Germline V gene data show CDR1 as SGHDN and CDR2 as FVKESK.

The chain joins TRBV12-3 or TRBV12-4 to TRBJ2-2; the D gene could be TRBD1 or TRBD2 (5 bases each). CDR3 size: 15 residues. Trimming cost V 7 bases and J 8 bases, with 20 bases left between them. The CDR3 here is CASNHKGRPTGELFF. DNA of the CDR3: TGTGCCAGCAACCATAAGGGACGGCCCACAGGGGAGCTGTTTTTT.

Note on this clonotype: With a much larger clone just one base away, this may be a read error. The chain recombines TRBV27 with TRBJ2-1; unclear D gene. The DNA end lines up better with TRBJ2-7; the J call may be wrong. CDR3 length equals 13 residues. Germline V lookup: CDR1 MNHEY, CDR2 SMNVEV (reference sequence). CDR3 coding DNA: TGTGCCAGCAGTTCCTTGAACTACAATGAGCAGTACTTC. It encodes CASSSLNYNEQYF.

This clonotype was seen a handful of times. The genes are TRBV4-1 and TRBJ1-4, with D possibly TRBD1 on 6 matching bases. The germline V gene encodes CDR1 MGHRA and CDR2 YSYEKL. This CDR3 is built from 14 residues. Trimming removed 0 bases at V and 11 bases at J, with 13 bases between. The CDR3 sequence: CASSQDPGQQKLFF. The DNA of the CDR3 is TGCGCCAGCAGCCAAGATCCCGGACAGCAGAAACTGTTTTTT.

The chain joins TRBV27 to TRBJ1-2; unclear D gene. The CDR3 has 14 amino acids. Trimming removed 3 bases at V and 0 bases at J, with 8 bases between. Germline values: CDR1 MNHEY, CDR2 SMNVEV (reference sequence). The CDR3 sequence is CASSFRAANYGYTF. The CDR3 region has the DNA TGTGCCAGCAGTTTCCGGGCCGCTAACTATGGCTACACCTTC.

The V call is TRBV6-2 or TRBV6-3, the J call TRBJ1-1, with D possibly TRBD1 on 5 matching bases. Deletions cut 5 bases from V and 3 bases from J, with 13 bases between. Germline V lookup: CDR1 MNHEY, CDR2 SVGEGT. This CDR3 is built from 14 residues. In DNA, the CDR3 is TGTGCCAGCAGTAGGCGTGGAGGGGACACTGAAGCTTTCTTT. It yields the protein CASSRRGGDTEAFF.

This clonotype showed up many times. The chain uses TRBV30 and TRBJ1-1; tentatively, D is TRBD1 (6 bases). Trimming took 7 bases from V and 6 from J, leaving 15 bases between them. Germline V gene lookup returns CDR1 GTSNPN and CDR2 SVGIG (reference sequence). There are 12 residues in the CDR3. The CDR3 nucleotides read TGTGCCTTAAGGGACATATCGGCTGAAGCTTTCTTT. Translated: CALRDISAEAFF.

V usage is TRBV28 and J usage is TRBJ2-1; 7 bases are shared with TRBD1. The V and J ends lost 5 bases and 6 bases, in that order; junction bases with no gene match: 10. This CDR3 spans 15 amino acids. Germline values: CDR1 MDHEN, CDR2 SYDVKM. CDR3 coding DNA: TGTGCCAGCAGTACCCGACAGGGATTGGGCAATGAGCAGTTCTTC. It translates to CASSTRQGLGNEQFF.

Regarding this clonotype: Relative to the germline gene, one junction end is altered; a read error may explain this. This sequence joins TRBV5-5 and TRBJ1-1, with 10 positions matching TRBD1. The germline CDR1 and CDR2 sequences are SGHKS and YYEKEE (reference sequence). The CDR3 consists of 16 residues. CDR3 protein: CASSPTGGHRATEAFF. DNA for the CDR3: TGCGCCAGCAGCCCGACAGGGGGCCACAGGGCCACTGAAGCTTTCTTT.

V gene TRBV5-4 combines with J gene TRBJ2-5, with D unclear. Germline CDR1 reads SGHNT; CDR2 reads YYREEE (reference sequence). CDR3 length: 13 amino acids. V was pared by 0 bases and J by 4 bases, with 7 bases between. The CDR3 DNA reads TGTGCCAGCAGCTTGGACAGACTAGAGACCCAGTACTTC. Residues: CASSLDRLETQYF.